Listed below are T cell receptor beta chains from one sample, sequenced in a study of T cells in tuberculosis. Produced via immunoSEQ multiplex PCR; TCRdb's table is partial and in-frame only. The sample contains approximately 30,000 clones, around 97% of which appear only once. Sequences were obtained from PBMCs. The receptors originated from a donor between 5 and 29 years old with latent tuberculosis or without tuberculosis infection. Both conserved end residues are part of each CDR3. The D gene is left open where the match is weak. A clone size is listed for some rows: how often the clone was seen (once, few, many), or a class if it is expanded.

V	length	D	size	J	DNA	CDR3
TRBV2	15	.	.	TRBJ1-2	TGTGCCAGCAGTGAAGGGGTGAGGGGAGGCTATGGCTACACCTTC	CASSEGVRGGYGYTF
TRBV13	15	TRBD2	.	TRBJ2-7	TGTGCCAGCAGCTCGCTAGCGGGAGTCGTTTACGAGCAGTACTTC	CASSSLAGVVYEQYF
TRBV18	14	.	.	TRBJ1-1	TGTGCCAGCTCACCCTCCAGGGGGAACACTGAAGCTTTCTTT	CASSPSRGNTEAFF
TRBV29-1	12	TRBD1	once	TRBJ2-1	TGCAGCGTTGCCAACAGGGGCAATGAGCAGTTCTTC	CSVANRGNEQFF
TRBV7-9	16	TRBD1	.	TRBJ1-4	TGTGCCAGCAGATCCGGGATGGACAGGGGACGCGAAAAACTGTTTTTT	CASRSGMDRGREKLFF
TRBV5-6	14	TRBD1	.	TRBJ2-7	TGTGCCAGCAGCGCCGGGACAGGGATTCCCGAGCAGTACTTC	CASSAGTGIPEQYF
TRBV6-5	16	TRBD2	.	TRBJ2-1	TGTGCCAGCAGTTACTCGACGGGACTAGGATACAATGAGCAGTTCTTC	CASSYSTGLGYNEQFF
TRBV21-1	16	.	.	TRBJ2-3	TGTGCCAGCAGACCCAGGGGCGAACATGACACAGATACGCAGTATTTT	CASRPRGEHDTDTQYF
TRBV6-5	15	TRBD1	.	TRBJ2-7	TGTGCCAGCAGTTACTCCCGGACAGGGGGCTACGAGCAGTACTTC	CASSYSRTGGYEQYF
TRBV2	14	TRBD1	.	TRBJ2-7	TGTGCCAGCAGTGACCGGGACAGAACCTACGAGCAGTACTTC	CASSDRDRTYEQYF